This T cell receptor (beta chain) was found in a study of T cells in localized non-small cell lung cancer. Study-wide findings and caveats: Uninvolved adjacent lung showed peak T cell clonality, exceeding tumor. There were a median around 57 of the top 100 tumor clones appearing in adjacent lung.

This clone counts as medium-sized. What it binds is not known. The assay was immunoSEQ multiplex PCR, and TCRdb's table has in-frame clones only and misses some. This sample has around 25,000 clones; approximately 90% occur once, and the top ten carry under 3%. V was trimmed by 5 bases and J by 8 bases, leaving 15 bases between them. The CDR3 is 13 amino acids. Looked up from germline, CDR1 is SNHLY and CDR2 is FYNNEI. This sequence originates from a woman aged 40 to 75 with stage I lung adenocarcinoma. The sample consisted of peripheral blood, taken before any cancer treatment. This chain joins TRBV2 and TRBJ1-2; D unclear. The CDR3 DNA reads as TGTGCCAGCAGTTCTCGGCCCCTAGAGGGCTACACCTTC. Translated, it gives CASSSRPLEGYTF.